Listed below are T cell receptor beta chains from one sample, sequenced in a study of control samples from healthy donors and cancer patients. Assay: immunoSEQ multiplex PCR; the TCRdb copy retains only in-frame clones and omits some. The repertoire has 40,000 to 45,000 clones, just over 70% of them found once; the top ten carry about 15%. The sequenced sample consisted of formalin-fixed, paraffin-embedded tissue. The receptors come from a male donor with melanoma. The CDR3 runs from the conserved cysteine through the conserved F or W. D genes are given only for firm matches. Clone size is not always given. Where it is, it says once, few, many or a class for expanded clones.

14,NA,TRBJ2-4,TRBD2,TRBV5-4,CASSLAAGENIQYF,TGTGCCAGCAGCTTGGCAGCGGGGGAAAACATTCAGTACTTC
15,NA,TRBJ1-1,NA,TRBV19,CASTPRRGTYTEAFF,TGTGCCAGTACCCCCAGGCGGGGCACGTACACTGAAGCTTTCTTT
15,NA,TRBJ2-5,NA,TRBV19,CASSPTDNRAGTQYF,TGTGCCAGTAGCCCCACCGATAACAGGGCGGGGACCCAGTACTTC
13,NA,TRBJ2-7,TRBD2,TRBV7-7,CASSPGGGYEQYF,TGTGCTAGCAGCCCGGGGGGAGGCTACGAGCAGTACTTC
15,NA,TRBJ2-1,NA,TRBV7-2,CASSSTGSSYNEQFF,TGTGCCAGCAGCTCCACAGGGAGCTCCTACAATGAGCAGTTCTTC
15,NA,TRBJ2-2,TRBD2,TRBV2,CASHRGGPSAGELFF,TGTGCCTCCCACCGGGGAGGGCCTTCGGCCGGGGAGCTGTTTTTT
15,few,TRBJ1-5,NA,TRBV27,CASSFGRGENQPQHF,TGTGCCAGCAGTTTCGGGAGGGGGGAAAATCAGCCCCAGCATTTT
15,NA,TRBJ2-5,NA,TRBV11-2,CASSPMSGWGETQYF,TGTGCCAGCAGTCCTATGTCCGGTTGGGGGGAGACCCAGTACTTC
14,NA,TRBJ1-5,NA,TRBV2,CASSEVSSNQPQHF,TGTGCCAGCAGTGAAGTGTCTAGCAATCAGCCCCAGCATTTT
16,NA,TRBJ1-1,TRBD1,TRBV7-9,CASSLGPGQANTEAFF,TGTGCCAGCAGCTTAGGTCCGGGACAGGCGAACACTGAAGCTTTCTTT
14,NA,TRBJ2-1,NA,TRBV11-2,CASSLAQSSNEQFF,TGTGCCAGCAGCTTAGCGCAGTCATCTAATGAGCAGTTCTTC
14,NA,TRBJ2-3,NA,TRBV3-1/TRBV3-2,CASSQGTRTDTQYF,TGTGCCAGCAGCCAAGGGACGCGCACAGATACGCAGTATTTT
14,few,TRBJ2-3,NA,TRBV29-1,CSEVTRSRQDTQYF,TGCAGCGAAGTTACACGGAGCAGGCAGGATACGCAGTATTTT
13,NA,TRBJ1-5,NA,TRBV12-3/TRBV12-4,CASSLGGIQPQHF,TGTGCCAGCTCTTTAGGGGGGATTCAGCCCCAGCATTTT
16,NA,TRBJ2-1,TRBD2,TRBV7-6,CASSLAGTSGYNEQFF,TGTGCCAGCAGCTTAGCCGGGACTAGCGGCTACAATGAGCAGTTCTTC
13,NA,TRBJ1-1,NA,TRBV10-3,CAINSRENTEAFF,TGTGCCATCAACTCGAGGGAAAACACTGAAGCTTTCTTT
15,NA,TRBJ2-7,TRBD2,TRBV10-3,CAIRGLAGKSYEQYF,TGTGCCATCAGGGGACTAGCGGGAAAATCCTACGAGCAGTACTTC
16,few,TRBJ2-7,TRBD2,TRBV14,CASSQLTSGLSYEQYF,TGTGCCAGCAGCCAGCTAACTAGCGGGCTTTCCTACGAGCAGTACTTC
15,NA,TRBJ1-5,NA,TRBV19,CASSTGGVSNQPQHF,TGTGCCAGTAGTACGGGGGGTGTGAGCAATCAGCCCCAGCATTTT
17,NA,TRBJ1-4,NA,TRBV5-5,CASSSRVRTATNEKLFF,TGTGCCAGCAGCTCCCGTGTTAGGACAGCAACTAATGAAAAACTGTTTTTT
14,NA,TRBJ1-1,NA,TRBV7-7,CASSRVTGNTEAFF,TGTGCCAGCTCTCGGGTGACAGGGAACACTGAAGCTTTCTTT
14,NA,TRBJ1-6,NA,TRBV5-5,CASSPPGNNSPLHF,TGTGCCAGCAGCCCCCCCGGTAATAATTCACCCCTCCACTTT
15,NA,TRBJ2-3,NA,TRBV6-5,CASSYSGLAGDTQYF,TGTGCCAGCAGTTACTCCGGCCTGGCAGGGGATACGCAGTATTTT
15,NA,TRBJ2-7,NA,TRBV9,CASSVGVGVRDEQYF,TGTGCCAGCAGCGTAGGCGTAGGGGTAAGAGACGAGCAGTACTTC
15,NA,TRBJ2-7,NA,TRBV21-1,CASSMVILAENEQYF,TGTGCCAGCAGCATGGTTATCTTGGCGGAGAACGAGCAGTACTTC
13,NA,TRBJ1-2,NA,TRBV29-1,CSVRTRTHYGYTF,TGCAGCGTTCGGACAAGGACGCACTATGGCTACACCTTC
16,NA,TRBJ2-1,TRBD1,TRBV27,CASSSFGQAARNEQFF,TGTGCCAGCAGTTCCTTCGGACAGGCCGCCCGCAATGAGCAGTTCTTC
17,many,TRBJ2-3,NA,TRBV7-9,CASSLALTASSTDTQYF,TGTGCCAGCAGCTTAGCGCTTACCGCCTCTAGCACAGATACGCAGTATTTT
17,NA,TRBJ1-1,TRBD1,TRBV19,CAIERSRQGAQGTEAFF,TGTGCCATCGAGAGAAGTCGACAGGGGGCCCAGGGGACTGAAGCTTTCTTT
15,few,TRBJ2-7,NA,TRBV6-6,CASSPFSGSAYEQYF,TGTGCCAGCAGTCCCTTTTCAGGGTCCGCCTACGAGCAGTACTTC
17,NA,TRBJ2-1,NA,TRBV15,CATSRALVQGLYNEQFF,TGTGCCACCAGCAGAGCCCTTGTGCAGGGGCTATACAATGAGCAGTTCTTC
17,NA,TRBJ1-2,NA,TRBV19,CASSTGGQSALNYGYTF,TGTGCCAGTAGTACAGGCGGACAGTCAGCCCTTAACTATGGCTACACCTTT
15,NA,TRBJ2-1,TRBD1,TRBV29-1,CSVELQGVSYNEQFF,TGCAGCGTTGAACTACAGGGGGTCTCCTACAATGAGCAGTTCTTC
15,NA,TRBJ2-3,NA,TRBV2,CASSTSGGFADTQYF,TGTGCCAGCAGCACTTCAGGGGGGTTCGCAGATACGCAGTATTTT
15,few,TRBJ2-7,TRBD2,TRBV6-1,CASSEPGLADYEQYF,TGTGCCAGCAGTGAACCGGGACTAGCGGATTACGAGCAGTACTTC
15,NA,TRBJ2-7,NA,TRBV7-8,CASSLGVQGSYEQYF,TGTGCCAGCAGCTTAGGGGTCCAGGGTTCCTACGAGCAGTACTTC
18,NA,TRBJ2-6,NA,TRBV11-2,CASSPRDGLGSGANVLTF,TGTGCCAGCAGCCCTCGGGACGGTCTAGGGTCTGGGGCCAACGTCCTGACTTTC
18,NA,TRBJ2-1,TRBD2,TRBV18,CASSPRGPGTLAGDEQFF,TGTGCCAGCTCACCGCGGGGCCCCGGGACCTTAGCGGGAGATGAGCAGTTCTTC
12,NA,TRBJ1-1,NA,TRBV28,CASSSSRAEAFF,TGTGCCAGCAGTTCCTCCAGGGCCGAAGCTTTCTTT
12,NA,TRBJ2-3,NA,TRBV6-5,CASGYGADTQYF,TGTGCCAGCGGGTACGGGGCAGATACGCAGTATTTT
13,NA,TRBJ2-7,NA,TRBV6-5,CASSYPGTYEQYF,TGTGCCAGCAGTTACCCGGGAACCTACGAGCAGTACTTC
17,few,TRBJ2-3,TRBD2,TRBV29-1,CSVEGVLAAYNTDTQYF,TGCAGCGTTGAGGGGGTACTAGCGGCCTATAACACAGATACGCAGTATTTT
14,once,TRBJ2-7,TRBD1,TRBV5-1,CASSQTGLDYEQYF,TGCGCCAGCAGCCAGACAGGGCTAGACTACGAGCAGTACTTC
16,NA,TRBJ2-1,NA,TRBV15,CATSRRKGEGYNEQFF,TGTGCCACCAGCAGAAGGAAGGGGGAGGGCTACAATGAGCAGTTCTTC
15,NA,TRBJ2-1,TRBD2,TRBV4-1,CASSQDPGTSGSTVF,TGCGCCAGCAGCCAAGATCCTGGGACTAGCGGGAGCACAGTCTTC
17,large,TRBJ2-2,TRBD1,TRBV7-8,CASSLALGTGSAGELFF,TGTGCCAGCAGCTTAGCCCTCGGGACAGGGTCGGCCGGGGAGCTGTTTTTT
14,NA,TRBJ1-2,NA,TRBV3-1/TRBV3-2,CASSFRDGIYGYTF,TGTGCCAGCAGCTTCCGGGACGGGATCTATGGCTACACCTTC
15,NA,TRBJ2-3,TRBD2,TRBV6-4,CASSPGTSDTDTQYF,TGTGCCAGCAGTCCCGGGACTAGCGACACAGATACGCAGTATTTT
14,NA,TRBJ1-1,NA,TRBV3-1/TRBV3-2,CASSQNGVNTEAFF,TGTGCCAGCAGCCAGAACGGGGTGAACACTGAAGCTTTCTTT
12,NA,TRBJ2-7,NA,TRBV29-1,CSVEAGSGEQYF,TGCAGCGTTGAAGCTGGGTCGGGCGAGCAGTACTTC
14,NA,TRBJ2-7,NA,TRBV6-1,CASSEVGGGYEQYF,TGTGCCAGCAGTGAAGTGGGTGGAGGCTACGAGCAGTACTTC
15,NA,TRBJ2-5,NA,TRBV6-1,CASSERQGTFETQYF,TGTGCCAGCAGTGAACGCCAGGGGACCTTCGAGACCCAGTACTTC
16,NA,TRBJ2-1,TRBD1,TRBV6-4,CASSSRTGMSYNEQFF,TGTGCCAGCAGTTCACGGACAGGGATGAGCTACAATGAGCAGTTCTTC
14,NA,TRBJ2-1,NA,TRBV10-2,CASSEQLTYNEQFF,TGCGCCAGCAGTGAGCAGCTCACCTACAATGAGCAGTTCTTC
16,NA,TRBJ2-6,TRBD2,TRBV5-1,CASSLSGSSGANVLTF,TGCGCCAGCAGCTTGAGCGGGAGCTCTGGGGCCAACGTCCTGACTTTC
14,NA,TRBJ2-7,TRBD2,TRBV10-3,CAISGREPRDEQYF,TGTGCCATCTCTGGGCGGGAGCCCCGGGACGAGCAGTACTTC
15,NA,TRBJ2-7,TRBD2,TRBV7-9,CASSQDLAGVQEQYF,TGTGCCAGCAGCCAAGACTTAGCGGGAGTTCAGGAGCAGTACTTC
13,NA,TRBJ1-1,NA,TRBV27,CAGLGGMNTEAFF,TGTGCCGGCCTCGGGGGCATGAACACTGAAGCTTTCTTT
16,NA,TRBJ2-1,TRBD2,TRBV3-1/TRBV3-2,CASSSPRASGKNEQFF,TGTGCCAGCAGCTCGCCGCGGGCTAGCGGCAAGAATGAGCAGTTCTTC
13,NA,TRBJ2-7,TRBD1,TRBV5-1,CASTRDRVNEQYF,TGCGCCAGCACTAGGGACAGGGTCAACGAGCAGTACTTC